The sequence of this T cell receptor beta chain was determined in a study of cytomegalovirus exposure and HLA in healthy donors. General observations from the study: Most TCR beta V segments were productive about 90% or about 30% of the time in an earlier analysis. For TCR beta chains, V- and J-gene trimming was later linked to a missense DCLRE1C variant. Based on reports, TCR beta sequences accurately predicted HLA-A and HLA-B alleles for most subjects. Sequencing probably produced one cluster of sequence variants that were highly shared.

About this clone itself: Its target is unknown.

The PCR made use of 60 Vbeta and 13 Jbeta primers. The assay was immunoSEQ multiplex PCR, and TCRdb's table has in-frame clones only and misses some. This sample has 150,000 or so clones; 72% occur once, and the top ten carry 2% to 2.5%. The TCR sequence derives from a human donor in good health. The sequenced sample was PBMCs.

Here the CDR3 DNA reads TGTGCCAGCAGCTCCTTAGGACTAGCGGGGGGCCGCACAGATACGCAGTATTTT. The encoded protein is CASSSLGLAGGRTDTQYF. This sequence joins TRBV11-1 and TRBJ2-3, with 14 bases identical to TRBD2. The CDR3 length is 18 residues. The germline V gene has CDR1 SGHAT and CDR2 FQDESV (reference sequence). V lost 4 bases, J lost 1 base, and 7 bases stayed unmatched.